This TCR beta chain is from a study of blood T cell repertoires in COVID-19. Turning to the study itself: Nucleic acid was either cDNA or gDNA, and it came from T cells, B-cell-depleted T cells, or PBMCs.

Original data processing: From reference gene primer amplification, estimates of nucleated cell counts were derived. Method: immunoSEQ multiplex PCR; TCRdb's copy keeps in-frame clones and lacks some. V and J calls and clone size are given by that table; D and trimming were obtained from the DNA. Of about 410,000 clones in the sample, 90% were seen once. Participant reports of clinical history set cohort assignment. Two negative PCRs, clearance, or symptom resolution characterized the recovered Cohort 3 donors. This sequence was found in a man in his late teens or twenties who had recovered from COVID-19. Sequenced input: PBMCs or T cells enriched from blood (not recorded which).

The CDR3 DNA reads TGTGCCAGCCTACCCGGGGGTTCATCGCTCGAGCAGTACTTC. It translates to CASLPGGSSLEQYF. The chain links TRBV28 to TRBJ2-7, with D possibly TRBD2 on 6 matching bases. The V and J ends lost 8 bases and 6 bases respectively, with 20 bases between them. CDR1 and CDR2 from the germline V gene are MDHEN and SYDVKM. The length of the CDR3 is 14 residues. Using reference TRBV28 and TRBJ2-7 for the parts outside the CDR3, the full variable domain is DVKVTQSSRYLVKRTGEKVFLECVQDMDHENMFWYRQDPGLGLRLIYFSYDVKMKEKGDIPEGYSVSREKKERFSLILESASTNQTSMYLCASLPGGSSLEQYFGPGTRLTVT.